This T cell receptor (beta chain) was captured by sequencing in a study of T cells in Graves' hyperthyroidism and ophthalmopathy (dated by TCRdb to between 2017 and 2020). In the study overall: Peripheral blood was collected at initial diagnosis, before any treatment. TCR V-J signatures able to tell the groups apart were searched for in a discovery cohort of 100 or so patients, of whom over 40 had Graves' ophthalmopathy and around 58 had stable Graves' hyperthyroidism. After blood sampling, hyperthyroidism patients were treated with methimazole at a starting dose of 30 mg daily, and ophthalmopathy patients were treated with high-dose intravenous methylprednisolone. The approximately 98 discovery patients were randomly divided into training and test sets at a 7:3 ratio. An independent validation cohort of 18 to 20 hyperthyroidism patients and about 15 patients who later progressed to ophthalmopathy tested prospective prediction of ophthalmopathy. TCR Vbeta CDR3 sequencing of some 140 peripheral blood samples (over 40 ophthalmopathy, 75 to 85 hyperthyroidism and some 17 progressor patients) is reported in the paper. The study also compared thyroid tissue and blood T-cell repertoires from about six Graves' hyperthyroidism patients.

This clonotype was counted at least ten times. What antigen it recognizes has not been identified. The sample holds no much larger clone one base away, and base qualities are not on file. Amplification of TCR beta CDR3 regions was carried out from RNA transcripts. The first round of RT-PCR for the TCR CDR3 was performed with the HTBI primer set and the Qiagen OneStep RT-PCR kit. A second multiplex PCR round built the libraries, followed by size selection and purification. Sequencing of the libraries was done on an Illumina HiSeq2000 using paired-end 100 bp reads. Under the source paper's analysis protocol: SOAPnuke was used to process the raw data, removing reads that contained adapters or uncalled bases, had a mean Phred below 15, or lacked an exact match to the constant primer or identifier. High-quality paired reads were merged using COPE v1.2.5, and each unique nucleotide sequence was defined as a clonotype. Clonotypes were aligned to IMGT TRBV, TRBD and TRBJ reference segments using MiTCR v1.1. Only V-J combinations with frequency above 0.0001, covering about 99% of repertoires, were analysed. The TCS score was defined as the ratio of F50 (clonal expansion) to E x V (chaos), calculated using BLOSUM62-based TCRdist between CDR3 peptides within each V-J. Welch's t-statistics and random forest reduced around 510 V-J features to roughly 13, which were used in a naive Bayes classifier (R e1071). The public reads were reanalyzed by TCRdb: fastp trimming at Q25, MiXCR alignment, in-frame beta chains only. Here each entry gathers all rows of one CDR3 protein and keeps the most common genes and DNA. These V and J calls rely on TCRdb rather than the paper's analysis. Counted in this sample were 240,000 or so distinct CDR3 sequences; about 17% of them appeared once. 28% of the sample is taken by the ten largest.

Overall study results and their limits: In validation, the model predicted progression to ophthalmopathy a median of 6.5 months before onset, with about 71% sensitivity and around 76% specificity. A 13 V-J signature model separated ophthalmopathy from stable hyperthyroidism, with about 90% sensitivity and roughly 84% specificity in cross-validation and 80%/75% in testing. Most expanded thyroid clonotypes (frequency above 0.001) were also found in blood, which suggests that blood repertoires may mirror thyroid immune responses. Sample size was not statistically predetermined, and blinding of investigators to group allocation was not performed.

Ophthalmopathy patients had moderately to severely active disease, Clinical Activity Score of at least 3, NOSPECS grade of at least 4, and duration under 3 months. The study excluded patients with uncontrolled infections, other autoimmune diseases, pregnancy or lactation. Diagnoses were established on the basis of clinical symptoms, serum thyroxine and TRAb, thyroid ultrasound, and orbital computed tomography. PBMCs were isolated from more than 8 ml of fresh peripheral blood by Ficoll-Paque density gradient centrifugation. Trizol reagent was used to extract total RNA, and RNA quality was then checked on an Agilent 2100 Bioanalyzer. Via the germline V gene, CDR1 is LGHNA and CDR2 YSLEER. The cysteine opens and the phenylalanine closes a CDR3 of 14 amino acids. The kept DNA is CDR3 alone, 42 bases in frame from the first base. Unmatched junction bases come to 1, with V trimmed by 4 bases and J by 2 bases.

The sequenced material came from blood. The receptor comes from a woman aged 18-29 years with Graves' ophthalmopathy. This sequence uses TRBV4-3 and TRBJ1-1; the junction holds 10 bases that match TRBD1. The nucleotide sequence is TGCGCCAGCAGCCGGGACAGGGGAAACACTGAAGCTTTCTTT. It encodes CASSRDRGNTEAFF.